The 20 T cell receptor beta chains reported below all come from one sample, sequenced in a study of shared clonotypes between healthy human individuals (dated by TCRdb to about 2020). CD8 naive samples were CD45RO-negative cells positively selected for CCR7, giving a CD45RA+CCR7+ population that excluded TemRA cells. Libraries were built with the immunoSEQ multiplex PCR assay. TCRdb retrieved this table from immuneACCESS and kept in-frame rearrangements only. Not all clones are present; in checked studies, unresolved V genes account for under half, and no reason is known for the remainder. Recorded for this sample are approximately 720,000 clones; about 90% of them occurred a single time. The ten largest make up roughly 22% of the sample. The specimen sequenced was naive CD8+ T cells sorted from blood. This specimen's cell subset or site label, interpreted: CD45RA+CCR7+. The receptors come from a man aged 25 to 45 in good health.

J is TRBJ2-3 and V is TRBV13; D is uncertain. Deletions cut 3 bases from V and 2 bases from J, with 12 bases between. The CDR3 has 15 amino acids. Per the germline V gene, CDR1 is PRHDT and CDR2 is FYEKMQ (reference sequence). As DNA, the CDR3 is TGTGCCAGCAGCTTTTGGCGGACCGACACAGATACGCAGTATTTT. Translating it yields CASSFWRTDTDTQYF.

The genes are TRBV28 and TRBJ2-7; TRBD1 matches 8 bases. The CDR3 loop spans 18 amino acids. J lost 1 base, V lost 3 bases, and 14 bases had no gene match. CDR1 is MDHEN, CDR2 SYDVKM, per germline. In DNA form, the CDR3 reads TGTGCCAGCAGTTTCGCACCCCCGCCGGACAGGGCATCCTACGAGCAGTACTTC. Amino acid sequence: CASSFAPPPDRASYEQYF.

The chain has TRBV7-2 and TRBJ2-7, with 7 bases fitting TRBD2. The CDR3 totals 14 residues. Per germline, CDR1 SGHTA and CDR2 FQGNSA. With 5 bases clipped from V and 1 base from J, the junction kept 5 bases outside the gene matches. CDR3 nucleotide sequence: TGTGCCAGCAGCCCGTTCGGGGGGTCCTACGAGCAGTACTTC. It translates to CASSPFGGSYEQYF.

J is TRBJ2-1 and V is TRBV7-9; 10 bases match TRBD2. V dropped 4 bases and J dropped 6; count of bases not matched to a gene: 9. Germline assignment: CDR1 SEHNR and CDR2 FQNEAQ (reference sequence). This CDR3 comprises 16 residues. CDR3 nucleotides: TGTGCCAGCAGCTCCCCCGAGCGGGAGGGACTCAATGAGCAGTTCTTC. Translation: CASSSPEREGLNEQFF.

V usage is TRBV28 and J usage is TRBJ2-1; D may be TRBD1 (7 bases). This CDR3 comprises 16 residues. The V end was cut by 7 bases, the J end by 0 bases, with 16 bases between. Germline assignment: CDR1 MDHEN and CDR2 SYDVKM. Here the CDR3 reads CASKSLRGDSYNEQFF. The CDR3 coding sequence is TGTGCCAGCAAATCACTCAGGGGGGACTCCTACAATGAGCAGTTCTTC. The complete variable domain, with remaining parts taken from reference TRBV28 and TRBJ2-1, reads DVKVTQSSRYLVKRTGEKVFLECVQDMDHENMFWYRQDPGLGLRLIYFSYDVKMKEKGDIPEGYSVSREKKERFSLILESASTNQTSMYLCASKSLRGDSYNEQFFGPGTRLTVL.

CDR3 sequence (DNA): TGCGCCAGCAGCCAGCTAGCGGGGACCTACAATGAGCAGTTCTTC. Translation: CASSQLAGTYNEQFF. The chain carries TRBV4-1 and TRBJ2-1; 9 nucleotides agree with TRBD2. Losses at the gene ends were 3 bases for V and 2 bases for J; bases not matched to a gene: 2. CDR1 MGHRA and CDR2 YSYEKL come from the germline V gene. The CDR3 length is 15 residues.

The chain recombines TRBV28 with TRBJ1-4, with 9 bases fitting TRBD1. Looked up from germline, CDR1 is MDHEN and CDR2 is SYDVKM. There are 16 residues in the CDR3. The J segment lost 8 bases and the V segment lost 1 base, leaving 8 bases of the junction unmatched. The CDR3: CASSLFGTGNAEKLFF. DNA of the CDR3: TGTGCCAGCAGTTTATTCGGGACAGGGAACGCCGAAAAACTGTTTTTT.

The chain combines TRBV7-6 with TRBJ1-1; 9 nucleotides agree with TRBD1. Germline V lookup: CDR1 SGHVS, CDR2 FNYEAQ. With V trimmed by 5 bases and J by 10 bases, 5 bases remained unmatched. The CDR3 covers 12 residues. CDR3 residues: CASSLGQGGAFF. The CDR3 nucleotides read TGTGCCAGCAGCCTGGGACAGGGAGGAGCTTTCTTT.

This clone was recorded only once. The J gene is TRBJ2-7, the V gene TRBV13; 14 bases are shared with TRBD2. Germline CDR1 PRHDT, CDR2 FYEKMQ (reference sequence). The V segment lost 7 bases and the J segment 10 bases; nucleotides outside the gene matches: 6. The CDR3 totals 13 residues. The CDR3 is CASNLGTSGSQYF. DNA of the CDR3: TGTGCCAGCAACCTAGGGACTAGCGGGAGTCAGTACTTC.

J is TRBJ1-1 and V is TRBV18; D is unclear. Germline V lookup: CDR1 KGHSH, CDR2 LQKENI. V was pared by 3 bases and J by 2 bases, with 7 bases between. This CDR3 is 13 amino acids long. CDR3 loop: CASSPTGNTEAFF. The CDR3 DNA is TGTGCCAGCTCACCGACGGGAAACACTGAAGCTTTCTTT.

This chain links TRBV4-2 with TRBJ2-3; a weak D match, TRBD1 (5 bases). The V gene lost 2 bases and the J gene lost 2 bases, with 23 bases spanning the gap. This CDR3 is built from 19 residues. Germline V CDR1 and CDR2: LGHNA, YNFKEQ. CDR3 residues: CASSQTIPSTDLFTDTQYF. The CDR3 DNA follows: TGTGCCAGCAGCCAAACAATCCCCTCGACAGACTTATTCACAGATACGCAGTATTTT.

The chain carries TRBV29-1 and TRBJ2-1; 11 bases align to TRBD1. In germline, CDR1 is SQVTM, CDR2 ANQGSEA. V dropped 4 bases and J dropped 7; count of bases not matched to a gene: 6. This CDR3 contains 14 residues. This chain's CDR3 is CSVAGQGARNEQFF. Written as DNA, the CDR3 is TGCAGCGTTGCTGGACAGGGGGCTCGGAATGAGCAGTTCTTC.

The CDR3 reads CASSQDSGFSPPSGANVLTF. DNA of the CDR3: TGTGCCAGCAGCCAAGATTCCGGGTTTTCCCCTCCCTCTGGGGCCAACGTCCTGACTTTC. This rearrangement joins TRBV4-2 to TRBJ2-6; no definite D call. The CDR3 runs to 20 residues. V lost 0 bases, J lost 0 bases, and 18 bases lay in between. The V gene's germline CDR1 is LGHNA and CDR2 YNFKEQ.

The chain uses TRBV7-9 and TRBJ2-7; D is perhaps TRBD1 (5 bases). Germline CDR1 SEHNR, CDR2 FQNEAQ (reference sequence). CDR3 length: 13 amino acids. V was trimmed by 4 bases and J by 4 bases, leaving 11 bases between them. The CDR3, as DNA: TGTGCCAGCAGCTCTCCACAGGTGTACGAGCAGTACTTC. It translates to CASSSPQVYEQYF.

The J gene is TRBJ2-3, the V gene TRBV2; D might be TRBD2 (5 bases). V was pared by 2 bases and J by 0 bases, with 12 bases between. CDR3 length equals 16 residues. The germline gives CDR1 SNHLY, CDR2 FYNNEI. Here the CDR3 DNA reads TGTGCCAGCAGTGAAAGGCTAGCCCGGAGCACAGATACGCAGTATTTT. This gives the protein CASSERLARSTDTQYF.

As concerns this clone: The sample carries other DNA sequences with the same CDR3. V gene TRBV19 combines with J gene TRBJ2-7, with 10 bases matching TRBD2. Germline CDR1 and CDR2: LNHDA and SQIVND (reference sequence). The CDR3 loop spans 14 amino acids. With 5 bases clipped from V and 2 bases from J, the junction kept 3 bases outside the gene matches. Here the CDR3 reads CASSLAGGAYEQYF. CDR3 in DNA: TGTGCCAGTAGTTTAGCGGGAGGTGCCTACGAGCAGTACTTC.

The rearrangement joins TRBV5-1 to TRBJ1-5; 10 bases line up with TRBD1. The CDR3 totals 18 residues. Germline V gene data show CDR1 as SGHRS and CDR2 as YFSETQ. CDR3: CVVKRDRGNLYSNQPQHF. CDR3 in DNA: TGCGTAGTAAAGAGGGACAGGGGAAACTTATATAGCAATCAGCCCCAGCATTTT.

V gene TRBV27 combines with J gene TRBJ1-5; TRBD1 agrees at 12 bases. CDR1 is MNHEY and CDR2 is SMNVEV in the germline V gene (reference sequence). The CDR3 consists of 16 residues. After removal of 2 bases from V and 6 bases from J, the junction contained 5 bases not matched to a gene. Here the CDR3 reads CASSLAGTGGGQPQHF. The CDR3 DNA follows: TGTGCCAGCAGTTTAGCTGGGACAGGGGGCGGTCAGCCCCAGCATTTT.

The chain links TRBV6-6 to TRBJ1-1, with TRBD1 identical over 9 bases. V shed 10 bases, J shed 0 bases, and the junction held 3 bases outside the gene matches. This CDR3 contains 13 residues. The V gene's germline CDR1 is MNHNY and CDR2 SVGAGI (reference sequence). The CDR3 reads CAITGGMNTEAFF. The CDR3, as DNA: TGTGCCATTACAGGGGGCATGAACACTGAAGCTTTCTTT.

This chain connects TRBV5-6 to TRBJ2-1; the D call may be TRBD1 or TRBD2 (5 bases each). The germline V gene encodes CDR1 SGHDT and CDR2 YYEEEE. This CDR3 has 14 residues. V gave up 5 bases and J gave up 2 bases, with 11 bases separating them. The CDR3, as DNA: TGTGCCAGCAGTATTGGGGGAACCTACAATGAGCAGTTCTTC. Amino acid sequence: CASSIGGTYNEQFF. The variable domain in full, with the rest retrieved from reference TRBV5-6 and TRBJ2-1, is DAGVTQSPTHLIKTRGQQVTLRCSPKSGHDTVSWYQQALGQGPQFIFQYYEEEERQRGNFPDRFSGHQFPNYSSELNVNALLLGDSALYLCASSIGGTYNEQFFGPGTRLTVL.